Reported below is one T cell receptor beta chain. CDR3 length equals 14 residues. Unmatched junction bases numbered 5, after V lost 5 bases and J lost 3 bases. Germline CDR1 reads LGHDT; CDR2 reads YNNKEL (reference sequence). The entry originates in a study of blood T cell repertoires in COVID-19. The repertoire was sequenced with immunoSEQ multiplex PCR; TCRdb's copy has only in-frame clones and lacks some. The sample holds under 450,000 clones, roughly 84% seen once. The sample taken for sequencing was PBMCs or T cells enriched from blood (not recorded which). The clonotype was recovered from a woman between 25 and 40 years old who had recovered from COVID-19. The chain combines TRBV3-1 (or the pseudogene TRBV3-2) with TRBJ2-7, with TRBD2 matching 9 bases. The CDR3 sequence: CASSFSGSSYEQYF. Here the CDR3 DNA reads TGTGCCAGCAGCTTTAGCGGGAGCAGCTACGAGCAGTACTTC.